This T cell receptor (beta chain) was obtained from a study of T cells of healthy individuals. Germline CDR1 is KGHSH and CDR2 is LQKENI. Trimming pared 4 bases from V and 1 base from J, leaving 4 bases between. The CDR3 length is 13 residues. TCRdb reanalysed the 5' RACE reads using MiXCR and keeps one entry per CDR3 protein. The sample shows tens of thousands of distinct CDR3 sequences, roughly 4.3% of them seen only once. The sequence came from a human donor in good health. The chain employs TRBV18 and TRBJ1-4; D gene unclear. CDR3 region: CASSRGTNEKLFF. The CDR3 DNA sequence: TGTGCCAGCTCACGGGGAACTAATGAAAAACTGTTTTTT.